The rows below give T cell receptor beta chains drawn from one sample of a study of blood T cell repertoires in COVID-19. Assay used: immunoSEQ multiplex PCR; TCRdb lists only in-frame clones, some missing. Of approximately 190,000 clones listed, around nine tenths are singletons. The sequencing sample was made of peripheral blood. The receptor source for this set is a man aged 70-80 years with active or convalescent COVID-19. CDR3s include the opening cysteine and the closing phenylalanine or tryptophan. Fields, in order: V gene, D gene, J gene, clone size, CDR3 DNA, CDR3 protein. The D gene is left open where the match is weak. Size tells how often a clone was seen (once, few, many) or the class of an expanded clone, and some rows leave it out.

TRBV18	.	TRBJ1-1	few	TGTGCCAGCTCACCGGGACAAAACACTGAAGCTTTCTTT	CASSPGQNTEAFF
TRBV30	.	TRBJ1-2	once	TGTGCCTGGAGTGTACGGTCACCCTATGGCTACACCTTC	CAWSVRSPYGYTF
TRBV28	TRBD1	TRBJ1-5	.	TGTGCCAGCAGTCCGAGGGACAGGGTGCGATCTCAGCCCCAGCATTTT	CASSPRDRVRSQPQHF
TRBV11-2	TRBD2	TRBJ2-2	few	TGTGCCAGCAGACGACCGGGACTAGCTACCGGGGAGCTGTTTTTT	CASRRPGLATGELFF
TRBV30	TRBD2	TRBJ2-2	.	TGTGCCTGGAGTGGCGGATCGGGCGGGAGAAGAAAGTACGGGGAGCTGTTTTTT	CAWSGGSGGRRKYGELFF
TRBV28	TRBD1	TRBJ1-1	.	TGTGCCAGCAGTCGCTCAGGGGGGTCTGAAGCTTTCTTT	CASSRSGGSEAFF
TRBV28	.	TRBJ2-3	.	TGTGCCAGCAGTTTAACAGCGGAGACTTACAACACAGATACGCAGTATTTT	CASSLTAETYNTDTQYF
TRBV5-4	TRBD2	TRBJ2-3	.	TGTGCCAGCAGCCAGAGACTAGCGGGAGTGACAGATACGCAGTATTTT	CASSQRLAGVTDTQYF
TRBV19	TRBD1	TRBJ2-2	.	TGTGCCAGTAGTGGGACAGGGGGCCACACCGGGGAGCTGTTTTTT	CASSGTGGHTGELFF
TRBV19	.	TRBJ2-2	.	TGTGCCAGCAAGCGGGCCGCAAGGGTGGACACCGGGGAGCTGTTTTTT	CASKRAARVDTGELFF
TRBV5-1	TRBD1	TRBJ2-7	.	TGCGCCAGCAGCTGGACAGGGGGTCGGGAGCAGTACTTC	CASSWTGGREQYF